This T cell receptor beta chain was captured by sequencing in a study of shared T cell receptors in the human thymus. This CDR3 is 12 amino acids long. V was cut by 4 bases and J by 6 bases, with 9 bases left in between. Germline CDR1 is SGHRS and CDR2 is YFSETQ. Data came from immunoSEQ multiplex PCR; TCRdb stores just in-frame clones and leaves some out. Of 450,000 to 650,000 clones in the sample, approximately 80% were seen once. In its sample, this clone was seen a few times. The data also belong to a second study, concerning human thymus T cells. That work states: Thymus tissue was removed during corrective cardiac surgery. There appeared to be biased usage of V and J genes in thymic and blood repertoires. As related research reported, thymic repertoires overlapped highly among unrelated individuals.

The sequence derives from a boy less than two years old with a congenital heart defect. The rearrangement uses TRBV5-1 and TRBJ2-3, with D unresolved. Material: thymocytes. Written as DNA, the CDR3 is TGCGCCAGCAGCCCAATCCGGGATACGCAGTATTTT. Residues: CASSPIRDTQYF.